A single sample gave rise to the 15 T cell receptor beta chains below, sequenced in a study of blood T cell repertoires in COVID-19. Measured with immunoSEQ multiplex PCR; TCRdb has only the in-frame clones, and not every one. This table holds 300,000 to 400,000 clones, 90% to 95% found once. Sequencing used PBMCs or T cells enriched from blood (not recorded which). These receptors all stem from a woman in her 30s who had been exposed to COVID-19.

The chain employs TRBV21-1 and TRBJ1-5; the table calls TRBD1, which could not be checked here. TRBV21-1 counts as a pseudogene. The CDR3 is made up of 16 amino acids. The CDR3 DNA is TGTGCCAGCAGCAAAGGGAAGGGCAGGGCCAATCAGCCCCAGCATTTT. This codes for CASSKGKGRANQPQHF.

This chain uses TRBV27 with TRBJ2-3; the match to TRBD1 covers 7 bases. Trimming at V came to 5 bases and at J to 1 base, leaving 3 bases not matched to a gene. The germline V gene encodes CDR1 MNHEY and CDR2 SMNVEV (reference sequence). This CDR3 spans 14 amino acids. The CDR3 region is CASSLTGGTDTQYF. Here the CDR3 DNA reads TGTGCCAGCAGTCTAACAGGGGGCACAGATACGCAGTATTTT.

The rearrangement joins TRBV28 to TRBJ2-5, with D possibly matching TRBD1 (6 bases). Germline V CDR1 and CDR2: MDHEN, SYDVKM. Trimming cost V 6 bases and J 5 bases, with 19 bases left between them. The CDR3 length is 15 residues. CDR3 in DNA: TGTGCCAGCAGCCCTCAGGGGCGTGGCGTGGAGACCCAGTACTTC. Its translation: CASSPQGRGVETQYF.

The chain links TRBV3-1 (or the pseudogene TRBV3-2) to TRBJ2-1; D is unclear. This CDR3 is built from 13 residues. Between the trimmed V and J ends, which lost 2 bases and 9 bases, there was a span of 11 bases. The V gene's germline CDR1 is LGHDT and CDR2 YNNKEL (reference sequence). CDR3 nucleotide sequence: TGTGCCAGCAGCCAATCCGCGAGGCGTGAGCAGTTCTTC. Translation gives CASSQSARREQFF.

Details on this clone: This specimen includes other DNA sequences encoding the same CDR3. V gene TRBV29-1 combines with J gene TRBJ1-2; the D is unclear. Looked up from germline, CDR1 is SQVTM and CDR2 is ANQGSEA. CDR3 length: 9 amino acids. V was pared by 3 bases and J by 7 bases, with 3 bases between. The CDR3 spells CSVDSGYTF. CDR3 bases: TGCAGCGTTGATAGTGGCTACACCTTC.

This CDR3 reads CASSQDPGGTSGVYNEQFF. The CDR3 DNA reads TGCGCCAGCAGCCAAGACCCGGGCGGGACTAGCGGGGTATACAATGAGCAGTTCTTC. V and J are TRBV4-1 and TRBJ2-1; TRBD2 matches at 13 bases. Germline CDR1 MGHRA, CDR2 YSYEKL. The junction had 9 bases not matched to a gene; V was cut back by 0 bases and J by 4 bases. The CDR3 has 19 residues.

J is TRBJ2-5 and V is TRBV12-5, with D maybe TRBD1 (5 bases). In germline, CDR1 is LGHNT, CDR2 FRNRAP. CDR3 length: 14 amino acids. The V gene lost 1 base and the J gene lost 5 bases, with 11 bases spanning the gap. The CDR3 is CASGLGQLMETQYF. In DNA, the CDR3 is TGTGCTAGTGGTTTGGGACAGCTTATGGAGACCCAGTACTTC.

The chain employs TRBV19 and TRBJ1-5; D unclear. The germline V gene has CDR1 LNHDA and CDR2 SQIVND (reference sequence). The V end lost 7 bases, the J end lost 3 bases, and 7 bases lay between the germline ends. The CDR3 extends over 12 amino acids. The CDR3 spells CASNQVNQPQHF. For the CDR3, the DNA is TGTGCCAGTAATCAGGTCAATCAGCCCCAGCATTTT.

The rearrangement uses TRBV4-3 and TRBJ1-1; tentatively, D is TRBD1 (6 bases). Trimming left V 4 bases short and J 1 base short, with 16 bases between. This CDR3 contains 16 residues. Germline CDR1 LGHNA, CDR2 YSLEER. CDR3 sequence reads: CASSRTLGGKNTEAFF. CDR3 coding DNA: TGCGCCAGCAGCCGAACATTAGGGGGAAAGAACACTGAAGCTTTCTTT.

The chain recombines TRBV5-1 with TRBJ2-3, with D tentatively TRBD1 (6 bases). Germline CDR1 and CDR2: SGHRS and YFSETQ. This CDR3 contains 16 residues. V was trimmed by 2 bases and J by 2 bases, leaving 15 bases between them. CDR3 coding DNA: TGCGCCAGCAGCTTTGGGCAGGGGTCACCCACAGATACGCAGTATTTT. This sequence encodes CASSFGQGSPTDTQYF.

CDR3 DNA: TGTGCCAGCTCAGACAGGGGCCTGGAGGGCTACACCTTC. Translation: CASSDRGLEGYTF. The chain carries TRBV18 and TRBJ1-2, with 8 bases fitting TRBD1. This CDR3 has 13 amino acids. The germline V gene has CDR1 KGHSH and CDR2 LQKENI. V trimming: 5 bases; J trimming: 8 bases; junction bases outside the gene matches: 7.

The chain links TRBV11-2 to TRBJ1-2; TRBD1 matches 7 bases. The junction had 1 base not matched to a gene; V was cut back by 4 bases and J by 2 bases. CDR3 size: 13 residues. Germline V lookup: CDR1 SGHAT, CDR2 FQNNGV. The CDR3 DNA is TGTGCCAGCAGCTCGGGACAGAACTATGGCTACACCTTC. This translates into CASSSGQNYGYTF.

The rearrangement joins TRBV12-3 or TRBV12-4 to TRBJ1-1; D not certain. The germline V and J ends were trimmed by 3 bases and 3 bases, with 5 bases remaining between them. There are 12 residues in the CDR3. The CDR3 reads CASSFPDTEAFF. CDR3 nucleotide sequence: TGTGCCAGCAGTTTTCCCGACACTGAAGCTTTCTTT.

The V call is TRBV6-5, the J call TRBJ2-3; D is possibly TRBD1 (6 bases). The germline CDR1 and CDR2 sequences are MNHEY and SVGAGI. This CDR3 contains 12 residues. V gave up 7 bases and J gave up 5 bases, with 10 bases separating them. The CDR3 DNA reads TGTGCCAGCACTTGGGGGCGAGATACGCAGTATTTT. Its translation is CASTWGRDTQYF.

J is TRBJ1-5 and V is TRBV28; a weak D match, TRBD1 (5 bases). Trimming left V 2 bases short and J 7 bases short, with 12 bases between. The CDR3 is 14 residues long. Germline assignment: CDR1 MDHEN and CDR2 SYDVKM. CDR3 coding DNA: TGTGCCAGCAGTTTAGGGGGGGGAGGGCAGCCCCAGCATTTT. It codes for CASSLGGGGQPQHF.